This paragraph reports one TCR beta chain. The antigen is not known. This CDR3 contains 18 residues. Trimming took 2 bases from V and 0 from J; bases not matched to a gene: 9. The V gene's germline CDR1 is SGHTS and CDR2 YDEGEE. This record belongs to a study of siplizumab effects on memory and regulatory T cells. Study-wide points: The alloresponse seemed to draw substantially on naive T cells, which appeared more diverse than memory cells. Unstimulated subsets contained matches for only a minor fraction of alloreactive clones.

Per sample, 95,000 to 100,000 TCR templates were assayed. The method was immunoSEQ multiplex PCR; TCRdb's version includes in-frame clones alone and lacks a portion of them. There are 55,000 to 70,000 clones in the sample; more than 85% occur only once, and roughly two fifths lies in the top ten. The sequence came from a human donor in good health. The chain uses TRBV5-8 and TRBJ2-3; TRBD2 matches at 10 bases. Sequenced input: CD8+ T cells sorted from blood. The CDR3 bases are TGTGCCAGCAGCTTACTAGCGGGGACCGTTACTAGCACAGATACGCAGTATTTT. Translation: CASSLLAGTVTSTDTQYF.